Many counts were recorded for the clone carrying this TCR beta chain. The antigen remains unidentified. Between the trimmed V and J ends, which lost 1 base and 0 bases, there was a span of 10 bases. Germline V gene lookup returns CDR1 SGHVS and CDR2 FQNEAQ. The length of the CDR3 is 15 residues. Each CDR3 protein gets one entry after TCRdb re-called the reads with MiXCR. The sample consists of approximately 1,000,000 distinct CDR3 sequences, roughly 31% of them appearing once. This record comes from a study of T cell repertoires in cytomegalovirus infection. Background on the study: Evidence of both CMV infection and a matching HLA type came from public TCR beta signatures. Whole-study results and caveats: It was HLA-C-restricted CMV-specific TCR beta clonotypes that dominated the response ex vivo.

The input for sequencing was cultured CD8+ T cells from PBMCs, taken from culture after CMV antigen stimulation. The TCR comes from a human donor in good health (CMV status not recorded). Some clones in this sample may be carry-over from other donors' samples. This chain connects TRBV7-8 to TRBJ2-7, with D maybe TRBD1 (5 bases). The CDR3 sequence: CASSLGQRSSYEQYF. As DNA, the CDR3 is TGTGCCAGCAGCTTAGGACAGCGAAGCTCCTACGAGCAGTACTTC.